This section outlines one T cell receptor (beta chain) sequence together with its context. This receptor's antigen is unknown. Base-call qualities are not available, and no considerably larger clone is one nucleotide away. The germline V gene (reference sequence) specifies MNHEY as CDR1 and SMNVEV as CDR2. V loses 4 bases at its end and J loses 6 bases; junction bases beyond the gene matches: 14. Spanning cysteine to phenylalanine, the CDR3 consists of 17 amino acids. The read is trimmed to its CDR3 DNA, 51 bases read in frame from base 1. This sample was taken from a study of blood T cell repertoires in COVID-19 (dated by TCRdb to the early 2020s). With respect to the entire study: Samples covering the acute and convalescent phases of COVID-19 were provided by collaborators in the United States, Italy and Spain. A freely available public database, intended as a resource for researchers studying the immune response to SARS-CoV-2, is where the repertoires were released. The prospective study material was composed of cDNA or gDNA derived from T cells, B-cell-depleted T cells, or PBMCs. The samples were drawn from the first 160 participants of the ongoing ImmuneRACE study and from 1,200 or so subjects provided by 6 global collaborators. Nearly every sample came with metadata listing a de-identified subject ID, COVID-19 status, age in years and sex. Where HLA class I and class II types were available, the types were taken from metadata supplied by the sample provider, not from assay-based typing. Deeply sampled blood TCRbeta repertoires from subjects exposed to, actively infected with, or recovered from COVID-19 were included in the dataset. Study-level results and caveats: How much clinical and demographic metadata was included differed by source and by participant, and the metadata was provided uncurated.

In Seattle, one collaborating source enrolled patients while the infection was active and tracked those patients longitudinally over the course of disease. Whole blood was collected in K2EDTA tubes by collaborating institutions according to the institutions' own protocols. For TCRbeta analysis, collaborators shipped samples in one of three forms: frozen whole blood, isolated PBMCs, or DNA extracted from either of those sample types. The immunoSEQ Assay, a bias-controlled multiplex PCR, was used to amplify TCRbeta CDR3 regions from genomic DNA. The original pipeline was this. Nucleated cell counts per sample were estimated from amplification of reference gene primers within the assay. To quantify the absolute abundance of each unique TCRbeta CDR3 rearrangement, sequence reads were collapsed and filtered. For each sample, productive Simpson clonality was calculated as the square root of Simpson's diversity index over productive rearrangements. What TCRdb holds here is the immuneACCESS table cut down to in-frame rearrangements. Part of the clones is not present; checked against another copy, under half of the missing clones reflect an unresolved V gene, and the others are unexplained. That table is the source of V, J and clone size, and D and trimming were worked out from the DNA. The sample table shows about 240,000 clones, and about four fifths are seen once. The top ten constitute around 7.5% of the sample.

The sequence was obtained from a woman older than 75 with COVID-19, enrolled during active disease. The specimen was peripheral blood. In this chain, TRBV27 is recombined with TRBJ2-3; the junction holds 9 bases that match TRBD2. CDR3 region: CASSSLDLSGGEDTQYF. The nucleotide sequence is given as TGTGCCAGCAGTTCACTCGACCTTAGCGGGGGAGAGGATACGCAGTATTTT.